Listed below are T cell receptor beta chains from one sample, sequenced in a study of memory CD4+ T cells and cytomegalovirus serostatus. Produced via immunoSEQ multiplex PCR; TCRdb's table is partial and in-frame only. This table has some 66,000 clones, 70% to 80% appearing once. Sequencing was carried out using memory CD4+ T cells from blood. These receptors originate from an adult in good health and CMV-seropositive. CDR3s include the opening cysteine and the closing phenylalanine or tryptophan.

J gene | V gene | CDR3 protein
TRBJ1-2 | TRBV7-9 | CASRGGRVTGDSTNYGYTF
TRBJ1-2 | TRBV4-2 | CASSQERTAPGYGYTF
TRBJ2-1 | TRBV15 | CATSRVYNEQFF
TRBJ1-1 | TRBV7-9 | CASSTEYDTEAFF
TRBJ2-3 | TRBV4-2 | CASSQDASVETDTQYF
TRBJ2-3 | TRBV10-3 | CAISGGGGATDTQYF
TRBJ1-1 | TRBV18 | CASSTNGGNTEAFF
TRBJ2-3 | TRBV11-2 | CASSPVTDTQYF
TRBJ1-2 | TRBV28 | CASRAKGPNYGYTF
TRBJ1-5 | TRBV25-1 | CASRQGHQPQHF
TRBJ1-2 | TRBV20-1 | CSPTDNYPHF
TRBJ2-5 | TRBV7-2 | CASTQSMGAETQYF
TRBJ1-4 | TRBV6-6 | CASTDRGGATNEKLFF
TRBJ1-2 | TRBV4-3 | CASSHAGNYGYTF
TRBJ2-5 | TRBV10-3 | CAISESRMGTQYF
TRBJ1-5 | TRBV7-2 | CASSLAARGPQHF
TRBJ2-1 | TRBV27 | CASNPGTSVRNEQFF
TRBJ2-7 | TRBV4-1 | CASSQGLAGFYEQYF
TRBJ2-1 | TRBV2 | CASRLLAGVDNEQFF
TRBJ1-1 | TRBV4-2 | CASSQAPGQGMNTEAFF
TRBJ1-2 | TRBV20-1 | CSPRGGYGYTF
TRBJ1-2 | TRBV25-1 | CASSEWDGRYGYTF
TRBJ1-1 | TRBV7-2 | CASTEAGFWGAFF
TRBJ1-1 | TRBV28 | CASSLSPRNTEAFF
TRBJ2-5 | TRBV5-4 | CASSLVEFQETQYF
TRBJ2-1 | TRBV7-6 | CASSLLLDSYNEQFF
TRBJ1-2 | TRBV6-5 | CASSREYRAGGYTF
TRBJ2-5 | TRBV4-1 | CASSQPLVGGQRYF
TRBJ1-1 | TRBV11-2 | CASSLAGQGRGAFF
TRBJ2-1 | TRBV30 | CAWSGSSYNEQFF
TRBJ2-7 | TRBV7-2 | CASSLAGLLGEQYF
TRBJ2-6 | TRBV18 | CASSPRISGANVLTF
TRBJ2-7 | TRBV28 | CASRRTDLSYEQYF
TRBJ1-2 | TRBV29-1 | CSVEDRGDYGYTF
TRBJ1-4 | TRBV19 | CASADGYNEKLFF
TRBJ1-1 | TRBV2 | CASVRGYTEAFF
TRBJ1-2 | TRBV7-2 | CASSLSAGPSNYGYTF
TRBJ2-7 | TRBV11-2 | CASSLTSLEQYF
TRBJ2-1 | TRBV2 | CASRSLSNEQFF
TRBJ1-1 | TRBV5-4 | CASSPQGTEAFF
TRBJ1-2 | TRBV28 | CASSRGTGGYGYTF
TRBJ2-7 | TRBV7-8 | CASSLALRDPPGEQYF
TRBJ1-5 | TRBV5-6 | CASSLKGRSNQPQHF
TRBJ1-2 | TRBV2 | CASTPDRDVYGYTF
TRBJ2-2 | TRBV19 | CASSRGSGLAGELFF
TRBJ1-1 | TRBV6-6 | CASRSGQGGNTEAFF
TRBJ1-3 | TRBV5-6 | CASSTGTGSGNTIYF
TRBJ1-4 | TRBV2 | CASSGTGGEKLFF
TRBJ1-1 | TRBV11-2 | CASSPDRDTEAFF
TRBJ2-7 | TRBV29-1 | CSVVGQYEQYF
TRBJ1-3 | TRBV6-1 | CASSSSGVGNTIYF
TRBJ2-2 | TRBV6-5 | CASSYGGRTGELFF
TRBJ2-5 | TRBV4-1 | CASSQETGGTQYF
TRBJ1-2 | TRBV6-1 | CASSELGQGDYGYTF
TRBJ2-1 | TRBV13 | CASSLTGSGGGNKQFF